This T cell receptor beta chain originates from a study of CD8 T cells in ankylosing spondylitis. Preparation of TCR beta libraries was done by quantitative 5'-RACE with molecular barcodes. TCRdb re-called the 5' RACE reads through MiXCR, storing one row per CDR3 protein. In the table there are about 480,000 distinct CDR3 sequences, over 15% of which are singletons. As to this clonotype: Its matching antigen is unknown.

Study-wide points: Earlier literature documents some of the motif variants in reactive arthritis synovial fluid and blood. As for the disease-linked clones, they showed a CD8+ phenotype and occurred at relatively low frequencies in peripheral blood. Eight or nine highly homologous variants made up a TCR beta motif that seemed to typify ankylosing spondylitis blood.

Deletions cut 4 bases from V and 0 bases from J, with 10 bases between. The CDR3 consists of 15 residues. Germline V gives CDR1 WSHSY, CDR2 SAAADI. The chain is built from TRBV10-2 and TRBJ2-1, with a possible D match to TRBD1 (6 bases). The sample consisted of blood, either unsorted or a sorted T cell fraction (not recorded which). The TCR was taken from a male donor with ankylosing spondylitis. CDR3 DNA: TGCGCCAGCAGTGGGGGGACACCCTCCTACAATGAGCAGTTCTTC. Residues: CASSGGTPSYNEQFF.